This entry is about one T cell receptor beta chain. This clone was seen only once. The antigen this receptor binds is unknown. Qualities for individual bases were not recorded, and no much larger clone is one base off. This entry comes from a study of blood T cell repertoires in COVID-19 (dated by TCRdb to the early 2020s). Context from the whole study: The collaborator samples originated in the United States, Italy and Spain and spanned the acute and convalescent phases of COVID-19. The prospective study material was composed of cDNA or gDNA derived from T cells, B-cell-depleted T cells, or PBMCs. Subjects who had been exposed to COVID-19, were actively infected with it, or had recovered from it provided the deeply sampled blood TCRbeta repertoires that made up the dataset. The repertoires were released in a freely available public database meant as a resource for research on the immune response to SARS-CoV-2. Samples were obtained from the ongoing ImmuneRACE study (first 160 participants) and from over a thousand subjects provided by 6 global collaborators. A de-identified subject ID, COVID-19 status, age in years and sex were almost always included in the sample metadata. Where available, HLA class I and class II types were taken from metadata supplied by the sample provider and were not determined by assay-based typing. Points the paper makes about the study in general: How much clinical and demographic metadata was included differed by source and by participant, and the metadata was provided uncurated.

The collaborating institutions used their own protocols to collect whole blood in K2EDTA tubes. For TCRbeta analysis, collaborators shipped samples as frozen whole blood, isolated PBMCs, or DNA extracted from either of those sample types. The immunoSEQ Assay, a bias-controlled multiplex PCR, was used to amplify TCRbeta CDR3 regions from genomic DNA. As for how the authors treated the data: The number of nucleated cells in each sample was estimated from the amplification of reference gene primers within the assay. To quantify the absolute abundance of each unique TCRbeta CDR3 rearrangement, sequence reads were collapsed and filtered. For each sample, productive Simpson clonality was calculated by taking the square root of Simpson's diversity index across productive rearrangements. TCRdb took over this immuneACCESS table, retaining in-frame rearrangements with V and J assigned. Such tables are incomplete; in checked studies, under half of the missing clones stem from an unresolved V gene, and the remainder is unexplained. The V and J calls and clone size are taken from that table; D and trimming were inferred from the DNA. Within this sample are 100,000 to 120,000 clones, with about 80% of them counted one time only. The biggest ten clones account for 3.8% of the sample.

Counted from cysteine to phenylalanine, this CDR3 has 13 amino acids. CDR3 DNA only is kept here, 39 bases in frame from base 1. From the germline V gene, CDR1 is MNHEY and CDR2 is SVGAGI. The source is a woman of 80 years or more with acute or convalescent COVID-19. Rearrangement joined TRBV6-5 to TRBJ2-2, with 7 bases matching TRBD2. The sample was peripheral blood. The CDR3 in this case is CATREENTGELFF. The bases read TGTGCGACACGGGAGGAAAACACCGGGGAGCTGTTTTTT.